This T cell receptor beta chain was sequenced in a study of T cells in localized non-small cell lung cancer. Points from the study as a whole: It remains possible that heterogeneity exists, since only one tumor region was sequenced. Among the tissues sampled, uninvolved adjacent lung had the highest T cell clonality, above tumor. Adjacent lung was found to contain a median approximately 62 of the top 100 tumor clones. There was an association of higher blood T cell density with longer overall survival.

On this clone: Its antigen is unknown.

Here immunoSEQ multiplex PCR was the method, and the copy in TCRdb shows in-frame clones only, minus some. The table has around 2,800 clones, 20% to 25% seen once. Germline assignment: CDR1 SQVTM and CDR2 ANQGSEA. This CDR3 is 15 amino acids long. Trimming left V 7 bases short and J 5 bases short, with 24 bases between. The V gene is TRBV29-1, the J gene TRBJ2-7, with D perhaps assigned TRBD1 or TRBD2 (7 bases each). This sequence originates from a male donor at least 60 years old with stage I lung adenocarcinoma. The sample here was lung tumor tissue, taken before any cancer treatment. The chain's CDR3 is CSGSRGGGVDNEQYF. CDR3 nucleotide sequence: TGCAGCGGCAGTAGGGGAGGGGGCGTCGATAACGAGCAGTACTTC.